The present entry profiles one T cell receptor beta chain with its context. It lacks a known antigen. Nothing much larger sits one base from this clone, and base qualities are not available. These data are taken from a study of vaccination effects on CD4 cells after COVID-19 (dated by TCRdb to the early 2020s). General notes on the study: Post-vaccine samples across the study were collected a median of 72 days after the second dose, with a range of 14 to 241. Altogether, around ten COVID-19 convalescent patients and a handful of SARS-CoV-2-naive healthy vaccine recipients made up the full study. Cultures from other donors in the study were sequenced with the Oncomine TCR Beta short-read assay on an Illumina iSeq 100. In both COVID-19 convalescent patients and infection-naive vaccine recipients, the study compared SARS-CoV-2 spike-specific CD4+ TCR repertoires from before mRNA vaccination with those from after it. Study-wide findings and limitations: Marked clonal contraction was observed in both infection-induced and vaccine-induced clones at late post-vaccination timepoints, consistent with waning T cell responses. Among healthy vaccine recipients, nearly all vaccine-induced clones were SARS-CoV-2 mono-reactive, and just 1 of 255 was cross-reactive with common cold coronaviruses. The study was limited by a small number of convalescent patients, and early post-infection timepoints were lacking.

Library preparation was by the immunoSEQ multiplex PCR assay. DNA from the CD4+ T cells that had been cultured and isolated underwent TCR beta CDR3 sequencing. Per the original workflow: Non-productive TCR sequences were removed and reads were trimmed to the CDR3 region, keeping CDR3s of at least 7 amino acids. The MANAFEST web app was used to identify antigen-specific clonotypes by comparing expansion in peptide wells with expansion in reference cultures. For clones to be considered positive, expansion at FDR<0.05 versus reference and all other wells, an odds ratio above 5, and a frequency above 0.1% in two replicate wells were required. A clonotype was defined as cross-reactive if the clonotype was significantly expanded both in SARS-CoV-2 spike wells and in at least one common cold coronavirus spike condition. CDR3 similarity was assessed by Levenshtein distance using the stringdist R package, and unrooted trees were constructed with ape in R 3.6.1. Here the immuneACCESS table is served through TCRdb, limited to in-frame sequences with V and J called. Missing clones are a known gap in these copies; in checked studies unresolved V genes cover under half, and the rest lacks a known reason. From that table come the V and J calls and clone size; the DNA was used to work out D and trimming. This sample lists tens of thousands of clones; roughly 71% were detected once. 7% to 9.5% of the sample rests with the top ten.

Looking up the germline V gene (reference sequence) yields CDR1 LNHDA and CDR2 SQIVND. Clipping removes 6 bases from V and 0 bases from J, with 6 as the unmatched junction base count. From the cysteine up to the phenylalanine, the CDR3 has a length of 16 residues. Only the CDR3 region is kept as DNA, spanning 48 bases read in frame from base 1. In the ViraFEST assay, PBMC were stimulated with viral peptide pools, and TCR sequencing was then used to find antigen-specific CD4+ T cell clonotypes based on their expansion. After approximately eleven days of culture, CD4+ T cells were isolated with the EasySep CD4+ T cell isolation kit. Two doses of either the BNT162b2 or the mRNA-1273 mRNA SARS-CoV-2 vaccine were administered to participants. Negative nucleocapsid antibody results before and after vaccination confirmed that the healthy vaccine recipients had no prior SARS-CoV-2 infection. About 2.1 million PBMC per well were cultured with 9 to 10 ug/ml peptides in IMDM containing around 5.3% human AB serum, about 9 IU/ml IL-2 and gentamicin. On days 3 and 7, half of the culture medium was replaced with fresh IL-2-containing medium. Unless otherwise noted, each peptide stimulation condition was cultured in triplicate wells. PBMC were separated from whole blood using Ficoll-Paque Plus gradient centrifugation and were then either cryopreserved at -140C or used fresh. Overlapping peptide pools spanned the spike proteins of SARS-CoV-2 and the common cold coronaviruses HCoV-NL63, HCoV-OC43 and HCoV-229E. Genomic DNA was extracted from cultured CD4+ T cells with the QIAamp micro DNA kit.

The receptor was isolated from a human donor who received a COVID-19 vaccine. This sample comprised CD4+ T cells from PBMCs cultured with HCoV-NL63 spike peptides, obtained after COVID-19 vaccination. The cell subset or site label on this specimen signifies: HCoV-NL63 spike overlapping peptide pool stimulation. The chain is made from TRBV19 and TRBJ1-5, with 9 middle bases fitting TRBD1. CDR3 loop: CASSFGTGYSNQPQHF. The DNA sequence is TGTGCCAGTAGCTTCGGGACAGGGTATAGCAATCAGCCCCAGCATTTT.